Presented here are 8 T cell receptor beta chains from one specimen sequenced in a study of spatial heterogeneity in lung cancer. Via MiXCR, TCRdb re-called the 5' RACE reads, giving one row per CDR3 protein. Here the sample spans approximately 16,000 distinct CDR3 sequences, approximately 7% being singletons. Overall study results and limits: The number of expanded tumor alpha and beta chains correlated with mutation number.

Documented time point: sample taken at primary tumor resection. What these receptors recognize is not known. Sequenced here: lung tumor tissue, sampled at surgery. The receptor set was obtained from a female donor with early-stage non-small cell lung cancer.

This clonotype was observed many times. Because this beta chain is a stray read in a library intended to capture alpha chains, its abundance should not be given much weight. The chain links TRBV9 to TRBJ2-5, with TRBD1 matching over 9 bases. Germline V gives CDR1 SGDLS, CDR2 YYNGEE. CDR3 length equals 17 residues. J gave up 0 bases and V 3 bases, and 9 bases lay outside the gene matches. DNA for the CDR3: TGTGCCAGCAGCGCCGCCACAGGGGGCGGGTACCAAGAGACCCAGTACTTC. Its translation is CASSAATGGGYQETQYF. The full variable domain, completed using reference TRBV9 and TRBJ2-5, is DSGVTQTPKHLITATGQRVTLRCSPRSGDLSVYWYQQSLDQGLQFLIQYYNGEERAKGNILERFSAQQFPDLHSELNLSSLELGDSALYFCASSAATGGGYQETQYFGPGTRLLVL.

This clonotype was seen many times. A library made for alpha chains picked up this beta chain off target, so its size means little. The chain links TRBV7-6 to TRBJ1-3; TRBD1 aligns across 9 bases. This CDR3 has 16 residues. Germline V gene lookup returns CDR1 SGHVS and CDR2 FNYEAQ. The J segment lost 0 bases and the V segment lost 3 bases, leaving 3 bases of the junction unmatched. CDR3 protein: CASSFGTGSSGNTIYF. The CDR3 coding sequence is TGTGCCAGCAGCTTTGGGACAGGGAGCTCTGGAAACACCATATATTTT.

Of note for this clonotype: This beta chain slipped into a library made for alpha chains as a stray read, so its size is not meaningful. CDR3 amino acids: CASSQDTGGMETQYF. CDR3 DNA sequence: TGCGCCAGCAGCCAAGATACTGGTGGGATGGAGACCCAGTACTTC. J is TRBJ2-5 and V is TRBV4-1; D gene ambiguous. The germline V gene encodes CDR1 MGHRA and CDR2 YSYEKL. The CDR3 consists of 15 residues. Trimming cost V 0 bases and J 5 bases, with 13 bases left between them.

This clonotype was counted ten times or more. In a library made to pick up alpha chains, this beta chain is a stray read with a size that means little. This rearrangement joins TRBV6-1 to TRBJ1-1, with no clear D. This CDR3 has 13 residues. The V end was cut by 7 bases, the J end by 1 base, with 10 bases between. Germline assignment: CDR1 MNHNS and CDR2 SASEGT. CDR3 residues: CASTLKTNTEAFF. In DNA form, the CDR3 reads TGTGCCAGCACCCTGAAGACGAACACTGAAGCTTTCTTT.

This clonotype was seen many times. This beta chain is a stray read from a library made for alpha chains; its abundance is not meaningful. The CDR3 is CASSQDSWTSGEQYF. CDR3 in DNA: TGTGCCAGCAGCCAAGATAGTTGGACTAGCGGCGAGCAGTACTTC. The chain links TRBV4-2 to TRBJ2-7; 10 nucleotides align to TRBD2. The germline V gene has CDR1 LGHNA and CDR2 YNFKEQ. The CDR3 contains 15 residues. Trimming at V came to 0 bases and at J to 6 bases, leaving 5 bases not matched to a gene.

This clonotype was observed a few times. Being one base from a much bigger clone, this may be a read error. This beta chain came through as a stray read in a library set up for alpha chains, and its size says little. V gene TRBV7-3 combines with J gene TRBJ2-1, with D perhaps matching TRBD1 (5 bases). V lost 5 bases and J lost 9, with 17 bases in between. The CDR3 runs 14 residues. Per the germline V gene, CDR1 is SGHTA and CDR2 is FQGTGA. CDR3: CASSPGHGYGEQFF. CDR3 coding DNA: TGTGCCAGCAGCCCTGGACATGGTTACGGTGAGCAGTTCTTC. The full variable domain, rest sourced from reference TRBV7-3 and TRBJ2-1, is GAGVSQTPSNKVTEKGKYVELRCDPISGHTALYWYRQSLGQGPEFLIYFQGTGAADDSGLPNDRFFAVRPEGSVSTLKIQRTERGDSAVYLCASSPGHGYGEQFFGPGTRLTVL.

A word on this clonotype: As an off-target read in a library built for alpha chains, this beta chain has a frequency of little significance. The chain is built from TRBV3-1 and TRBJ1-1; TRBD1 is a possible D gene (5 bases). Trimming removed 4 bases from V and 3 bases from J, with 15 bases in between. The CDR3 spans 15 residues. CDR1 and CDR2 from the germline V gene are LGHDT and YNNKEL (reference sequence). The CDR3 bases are TGTGCCAGCAGCCCCAGCTTCGGGGGGGACACTGAAGCTTTCTTT. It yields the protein CASSPSFGGDTEAFF.

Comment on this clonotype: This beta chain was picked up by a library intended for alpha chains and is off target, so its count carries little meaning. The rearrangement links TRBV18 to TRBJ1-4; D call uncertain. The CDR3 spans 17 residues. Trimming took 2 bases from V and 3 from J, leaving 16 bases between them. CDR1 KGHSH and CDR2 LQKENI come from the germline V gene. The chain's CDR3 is CASSPTPSDGSNEKLFF. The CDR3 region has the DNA TGTGCCAGCTCACCAACCCCGTCGGACGGTTCTAATGAAAAACTGTTTTTT.